This TCR beta chain was identified in a study of a mutant IDH1 vaccine in newly diagnosed glioma. In the study overall: Administration of eight vaccinations to patients took place in weeks 1, 3, 5, 7, 11, 15, 19, 23. Vaccine administration was initiated 4-6 weeks following radiotherapy alone, or with temozolomide cycles. The treated group averaged 40.4 years old and was roughly 60% male, about 38% female.

Time point: week 23, last vaccination. Vaccination comprised doses that each held 300 ug of mutant IDH1 20-mer peptide, plus topical imiquimod. As to this clone: Its antigen remains unknown.

This CDR3 has 15 amino acids. Trimming removed 2 bases from V and 8 bases from J, with 18 bases in between. Germline values: CDR1 KGHSH, CDR2 LQKENI. Clones were read by immunoSEQ multiplex PCR, and TCRdb kept only the in-frame ones, dropping some. The sample includes some 70,000 clones, approximately 87% seen only once; the top ten take 13%. The TCR was taken from a man aged 18 to 30 with glioma. The chain has TRBV18 and TRBJ1-2; D is possibly TRBD1 (6 bases). Sequences were derived from PBMCs, sampled from a glioma patient whose treatment included an IDH1 peptide vaccine. CDR3 DNA sequence: TGTGCCAGCTCACCAATAGAGGCAGGGGATGGAGGCTACACCTTC. Amino acids: CASSPIEAGDGGYTF.